This T cell receptor beta chain was profiled in a study of siplizumab effects on memory and regulatory T cells. Trimming shortened V by 7 bases and J by 5 bases, and 11 bases separated the two germline ends. Germline V gene data show CDR1 as LNHDA and CDR2 as SQIVND (reference sequence). CDR3 size: 12 residues. About this clone: Its antigen is not known.

Sequencing used immunoSEQ multiplex PCR; TCRdb keeps in-frame clones, though not all of them. The sample has 70,000 to 90,000 clones, more than 80% seen once. Study-level findings and limits: Siplizumab significantly brought down the alloreactive sequences that trace back to unstimulated CD4+ memory cells. The naive T cell population seemed more diverse than memory cells and seemed a major contributor to the alloresponse. With siplizumab, Treg-derived clones averaged roughly 66% of mappable alloreactive CD4+ clones, versus around 25% in controls.

This rearrangement joins TRBV19 to TRBJ2-5; no clear D gene. The sequenced sample consisted of CD4+ T cells sorted from blood. The source of this sequence is a human donor in good health. This CDR3 reads CASKSSQETQYF. The CDR3, as DNA: TGTGCCAGTAAGAGCAGTCAGGAGACCCAGTACTTC.